These T cell receptor beta chains were read from a single sample in a study of cytomegalovirus exposure and HLA in healthy donors. Sequenced by immunoSEQ multiplex PCR; TCRdb stores in-frame clones only, minus some. This table holds under 100,000 clones, approximately 60% found once. Sequenced material: PBMCs. The receptors stem from a woman aged 25 to 39 in good health and CMV-seropositive. CDR3s include the opening cysteine and the closing phenylalanine or tryptophan. D genes are given only for firm matches. Clone size is not always given. Where it is, it says once, few, many or a class for expanded clones.

v_call,d_call,j_call,clone_size,cdr3_aa,cdr3_nt
TRBV5-6,-,TRBJ2-1,-,CASSLPRAGEQFF,TGTGCCAGCAGCTTGCCTCGTGCGGGCGAGCAGTTCTTC
TRBV6-5,-,TRBJ1-1,-,CASRVEAGLNTEAFF,TGTGCCAGCAGGGTCGAGGCGGGACTGAACACTGAAGCTTTCTTT
TRBV14,TRBD1,TRBJ2-3,-,CASSQEGGATDTQYF,TGTGCCAGCAGCCAAGAAGGGGGCGCCACAGATACGCAGTATTTT
TRBV9,-,TRBJ1-1,few,CASSVGTVSTEAFF,TGTGCCAGCAGCGTAGGGACAGTCTCGACTGAAGCTTTCTTT
TRBV6-1,-,TRBJ2-7,few,CASIHCRDLYEQYF,TGTGCCAGCATCCACTGCAGGGACTTATACGAGCAGTACTTC
TRBV19,TRBD1,TRBJ1-1,-,CASRNLGQEEAFF,TGTGCCAGTAGGAATCTTGGACAGGAGGAAGCTTTCTTT
TRBV29-1,-,TRBJ1-5,-,CSVVTGSNQPQHF,TGCAGCGTTGTTACCGGGAGCAATCAGCCCCAGCATTTT
TRBV5-1,-,TRBJ1-1,once,CASSFTGDDTEAFF,TGCGCCAGCAGCTTTACGGGGGATGACACTGAAGCTTTCTTT
TRBV10-3,TRBD2,TRBJ2-1,-,CAISHHTTARGSSYNEQFF,TGTGCCATCAGCCATCATACGACTGCGCGGGGGAGCTCCTACAATGAGCAGTTCTTC
TRBV6-5,TRBD2,TRBJ2-7,-,CASSNGRGGSYEQYF,TGTGCCAGCAGCAACGGGCGGGGAGGGTCCTACGAGCAGTACTTC
TRBV6-6,TRBD1,TRBJ1-2,-,CASSYQTGGLYGYTF,TGTGCCAGCAGTTACCAGACAGGGGGCCTCTATGGCTACACCTTC
TRBV5-1,TRBD2,TRBJ2-2,-,CASSSAGLAASTGELFF,TGCGCCAGCAGCTCCGCCGGACTAGCGGCCAGCACCGGGGAGCTGTTTTTT
TRBV6-5,-,TRBJ1-3,-,CASSYDWSSGNTIYF,TGTGCCAGCAGTTACGACTGGAGCTCTGGAAACACCATATATTTT
TRBV13,-,TRBJ2-7,-,CASSPRTGRAYEQYF,TGTGCCAGCAGCCCGCGGACAGGGAGGGCCTACGAGCAGTACTTC
TRBV28,-,TRBJ1-1,-,CASSLGTGGSTEAFF,TGTGCCAGCAGTCTAGGGACCGGGGGAAGCACTGAAGCTTTCTTT
TRBV18,TRBD1,TRBJ1-2,once,CASSPPETGHGYTF,TGTGCCAGCTCACCACCGGAGACAGGGCATGGCTACACCTTC